This is a list of T cell receptor beta chains from one sample in a study of yellow fever vaccine responses in identical twins. TCRdb analysed the RT-PCR reads with MiXCR anew, one entry per CDR3 protein. This sample carries about 5,000 distinct CDR3 sequences, 55% to 75% of them seen once, and the ten largest clones take roughly 1.7%. Sequenced material: T cells from blood (PBMCs), unsorted or a sorted subset (not recorded which), taken before or after yellow fever vaccination (not recorded which). The receptors come from a woman aged 18-29 years who received the yellow fever vaccine. CDR3s include the opening cysteine and the closing phenylalanine or tryptophan. The D gene is left open where the match is weak. Size tells how often a clone was seen (once, few, many) or the class of an expanded clone, and some rows leave it out.

v_call	d_call	j_call	clone_size	cdr3_aa	cdr3_nt
TRBV11-2	NA	TRBJ2-1	NA	CASSLDGPSDEQFF	TGTGCCAGCAGCTTAGATGGGCCGAGCGATGAGCAGTTCTTC
TRBV6-2/TRBV6-3	NA	TRBJ1-5	NA	CASSYSEGVQPQHF	TGTGCCAGCAGTTACTCGGAAGGGGTTCAGCCCCAGCATTTT
TRBV11-2	TRBD2	TRBJ2-1	NA	CASSYPTGGLYNEQFF	TGTGCCAGCAGCTATCCCACGGGGGGGCTCTACAATGAGCAGTTCTTC
TRBV30	NA	TRBJ1-1	NA	CAWSLGDRTEAFF	TGTGCCTGGAGCCTAGGGGATAGGACTGAAGCTTTCTTT
TRBV5-1	TRBD1	TRBJ2-3	NA	CASSIRTGMPDTQYF	TGCGCCAGCAGCATTCGGACAGGGATGCCAGATACGCAGTATTTT
TRBV5-1	TRBD2	TRBJ2-3	NA	CASSPGGADTQYF	TGCGCCAGCAGCCCCGGGGGGGCGGATACGCAGTATTTT
TRBV10-1	NA	TRBJ1-6	NA	CASSDFRLSYNSPLHF	TGCGCCAGCAGCGACTTTAGACTCTCCTATAATTCACCCCTCCACTTT
TRBV20-1	NA	TRBJ2-4	NA	CSAYRDGKNIQYF	TGCAGTGCTTACAGGGATGGCAAAAACATTCAGTACTTC
TRBV12-1	NA	TRBJ2-5	NA	CASSSRTGENTETQYF	TGTGCCAGCAGCTCACGGACAGGGGAGAACACAGAGACCCAGTACTTC
TRBV29-1	TRBD1	TRBJ1-2	few	CSVEDRDYGYTF	TGCAGCGTTGAGGACAGGGACTATGGCTACACCTTC
TRBV29-1	TRBD2	TRBJ2-1	NA	CSAAWREFGNEQFF	TGCAGCGCCGCGTGGCGGGAGTTTGGTAATGAGCAGTTCTTC
TRBV29-1	NA	TRBJ2-1	NA	CSVEPGQGMLNEQFF	TGCAGCGTTGAACCCGGGCAGGGCATGCTTAATGAGCAGTTCTTC
TRBV6-1	NA	TRBJ1-1	NA	CASSDREHTEAFF	TGTGCCAGCAGTGACAGGGAGCACACTGAAGCTTTCTTT
TRBV15	NA	TRBJ2-1	few	CATSRGLVNEQFF	TGTGCCACCAGCAGAGGCCTAGTCAATGAGCAGTTCTTC
TRBV13	TRBD2	TRBJ2-1	NA	CASSFVRGTSGRHEQFF	TGTGCCAGCAGCTTTGTTCGGGGGACTAGCGGGAGACATGAGCAGTTCTTC
TRBV10-3	TRBD1	TRBJ2-2	NA	CATEEQGASDTGELFF	TGTGCCACGGAAGAACAGGGGGCGAGTGACACCGGGGAGCTGTTTTTT
TRBV19	NA	TRBJ2-3	NA	CASSILGTDTQYF	TGTGCCAGTAGTATATTGGGCACAGATACGCAGTATTTT
TRBV10-3	NA	TRBJ2-3	once	CAISSGSGADTQYF	TGTGCCATCAGTTCAGGGAGCGGAGCAGATACGCAGTATTTT
TRBV5-1	NA	TRBJ1-1	NA	CASSLIGGEGKYRDTEAFF	TGCGCCAGCAGCTTGATAGGGGGTGAGGGGAAATATCGCGACACTGAAGCTTTCTTT
TRBV11-3	TRBD2	TRBJ2-4	NA	CASSLVTWEGIQYF	TGTGCCAGCAGCTTAGTTACGTGGGAGGGCATTCAGTACTTC
TRBV6-5	TRBD1	TRBJ2-7	NA	CASSSGQGWEQYF	TGTGCCAGCAGTTCGGGACAGGGCTGGGAGCAGTACTTC
TRBV20-1	NA	TRBJ1-2	NA	CSARVLGGYGYTF	TGCAGTGCTAGAGTACTAGGGGGCTATGGCTACACCTTC
TRBV6-2/TRBV6-3	TRBD2	TRBJ2-7	NA	CASSYSTQLAGIYEQYF	TGTGCCAGCAGTTACTCGACTCAACTAGCGGGAATCTACGAGCAGTACTTC
TRBV9	NA	TRBJ1-5	NA	CASSVAAGNQPQHF	TGTGCCAGCAGCGTAGCGGCAGGCAATCAGCCCCAGCATTTT
TRBV19	TRBD1	TRBJ2-1	NA	CASSGTGIQNEQFF	TGTGCCAGTTCCGGGACAGGGATTCAAAATGAGCAGTTCTTC
TRBV10-1	NA	TRBJ2-5	NA	CASSDTGSSETQYF	TGCGCCAGCAGTGATACGGGTTCCTCGGAGACCCAGTACTTC
TRBV7-1	NA	TRBJ2-1	NA	CASSSEVGGLYNEQFF	TGTGCCAGCAGCTCAGAAGTCGGGGGCCTTTACAATGAGCAGTTCTTC
TRBV10-3	TRBD1	TRBJ2-2	NA	CAISQGANTGELFF	TGTGCCATCAGCCAGGGGGCGAACACCGGGGAGCTGTTTTTT
TRBV4-2	NA	TRBJ2-3	NA	CASSLPSTDTQYF	TGTGCCAGCAGCCTCCCTTCCACAGATACGCAGTATTTT
TRBV6-5	TRBD1	TRBJ1-2	NA	CASSYTGEGYGYTF	TGTGCGAGCAGTTACACAGGGGAGGGCTATGGCTACACCTTC
TRBV4-3	NA	TRBJ1-2	NA	CASSQGWQGNYGYTF	TGCGCCAGCAGCCAAGGCTGGCAGGGGAACTATGGCTACACCTTC
TRBV29-1	TRBD2	TRBJ2-1	NA	CSVEPSGAEQFF	TGCAGCGTTGAACCTAGCGGGGCGGAGCAGTTCTTC